One and the same sample provided the 27 T cell receptor beta chains below, sequenced in a study of cytomegalovirus exposure and HLA in healthy donors. PCR used 60 Vbeta primers and 13 Jbeta primers. Data came from immunoSEQ multiplex PCR; TCRdb stores just in-frame clones and leaves some out. The table has 150,000 to 200,000 clones, over 60% seen once. Sequences were obtained from PBMCs. All receptors come from a middle-aged man in good health and CMV-seropositive.

The rearrangement links TRBV7-9 to TRBJ2-7; unclear D gene. Trimming took off 6 bases at V and 4 bases at J, with 10 bases between the two ends. Germline V lookup: CDR1 SEHNR, CDR2 FQNEAQ (reference sequence). The CDR3 runs to 12 residues. The CDR3: CASSKTVYEQYF. CDR3 sequence (DNA): TGTGCCAGCAGTAAAACGGTTTACGAGCAGTACTTC.

The gene calls are TRBV27 and TRBJ2-3; the D gene is possibly TRBD2 (6 bases). Germline V gene data show CDR1 as MNHEY and CDR2 as SMNVEV (reference sequence). The CDR3 has 15 residues. The V end lost 3 bases, the J end lost 2 bases, and 12 bases lay between the germline ends. This CDR3 reads CASSFSGGATDTQYF. CDR3 bases: TGTGCCAGCAGTTTTAGCGGAGGAGCCACAGATACGCAGTATTTT.

This chain joins TRBV25-1 and TRBJ1-1, with a possible D match to TRBD1 (6 bases). The V gene lost 2 bases and the J gene lost 9 bases, with 10 bases spanning the gap. There are 12 residues in the CDR3. Germline V gene data show CDR1 as MGHDK and CDR2 as SYGVNS. CDR3 protein: CASSEQGFQAFF. CDR3 DNA sequence: TGTGCCAGCAGTGAACAGGGGTTCCAAGCTTTCTTT.

The sample holds one count of this clone. J is TRBJ2-3 and V is TRBV21-1; the D segment call TRBD2 is taken from the table without a DNA check. TRBV21-1 counts as a pseudogene. This CDR3 has 19 residues. The CDR3 DNA is TGTGCCAGCAGCAAAGTAGTTGGAGAACTAGCGGAACCCACAGATACGCAGTATTTT. It translates to CASSKVVGELAEPTDTQYF.

The chain couples TRBV2 to TRBJ1-5, with D unclear. Trimming removed 6 bases at V and 4 bases at J, with 13 bases between. The CDR3 contains 14 residues. Germline V gene sequence: CDR1 SNHLY, CDR2 FYNNEI. The CDR3 is CASSLGTVNQPQHF. DNA of the CDR3: TGTGCCAGCAGCTTAGGAACAGTTAATCAGCCCCAGCATTTT.

About this clone: One end of the junction fails to match germline, which may point to a read error. This chain joins TRBV5-4 and TRBJ2-6; 8 nucleotides agree with TRBD1. The CDR3 consists of 16 residues. Germline V gene lookup returns CDR1 SGHNT and CDR2 YYREEE (reference sequence). CDR3 sequence reads: CASSSGGSTGANGLTF. The CDR3 nucleotides are TGTGCCAGCAGCTCAGGGGGCTCAACTGGGGCCAACGGCCTGACTTTC.

Here the CDR3 reads CASSMRDEQFF. For the CDR3, the DNA is TGTGCCAGTAGTATGCGGGACGAGCAGTTCTTC. The J gene is TRBJ2-1, the V gene TRBV19; D might be TRBD2 (6 bases). CDR1 and CDR2 (germline): LNHDA, SQIVND (reference sequence). The CDR3 sequence is 11 residues long. V lost 3 bases, J lost 10 bases, and 7 bases lay in between.

The J gene is TRBJ1-2, the V gene TRBV28; no reliable D call. V was cut by 4 bases and J by 3 bases, with 15 bases left in between. This CDR3 has 15 amino acids. Germline V lookup: CDR1 MDHEN, CDR2 SYDVKM. The DNA of the CDR3 is TGTGCCAGCAGTTCCTGGGTCCAAGAGGACTATGGCTACACCTTC. The encoded protein is CASSSWVQEDYGYTF.

The J gene is TRBJ2-3, the V gene TRBV5-1; no clear D. CDR1 is SGHRS and CDR2 is YFSETQ in the germline V gene. The V gene lost 0 bases and the J gene lost 4 bases, with 12 bases spanning the gap. This CDR3 is built from 15 residues. The CDR3 is CASSLGYTQSDTQYF. CDR3 in DNA: TGCGCCAGCAGCTTGGGTTACACCCAATCAGATACGCAGTATTTT. Using reference TRBV5-1 and TRBJ2-3 for the parts outside the CDR3, the full variable domain is KAGVTQTPRYLIKTRGQQVTLSCSPISGHRSVSWYQQTPGQGLQFLFEYFSETQRNKGNFPGRFSGRQFSNSRSEMNVSTLELGDSALYLCASSLGYTQSDTQYFGPGTRLTVL.

Remarks on this clone: Germline and junction disagree at one end, which may indicate a read error. The CDR3 bases are TGTGCCAGCAGTGATTGGACTCTACGCGGGGTCTTC. This encodes CASSDWTLRGVF. V and J are TRBV6-1 and TRBJ2-1; TRBD2 is a possible D gene (6 bases). The germline gives CDR1 MNHNS, CDR2 SASEGT. The CDR3 spans 12 residues.

In DNA, the CDR3 is TGCGCCAGCAGCCGGATGGCGGGAGCCTCCTACAATGAGCAGTTCTTC. As protein: CASSRMAGASYNEQFF. This sequence joins TRBV5-1 and TRBJ2-1, with 7 bases matching TRBD2. CDR1 SGHRS and CDR2 YFSETQ come from the germline V gene. The CDR3 runs to 16 residues. The V and J ends lost 4 bases and 0 bases, in that order; junction bases with no gene match: 7.

The chain carries TRBV6-4 and TRBJ1-1; D not resolved. The germline V and J ends were trimmed by 4 bases and 4 bases, with 10 bases remaining between them. This CDR3 is 13 amino acids long. Germline V gene sequence: CDR1 MRHNA, CDR2 SNTAGT. The CDR3 nucleotides read TGTGCCAGCAGTGGAAACAGCTTCACTGAAGCTTTCTTT. Amino acid sequence: CASSGNSFTEAFF.

V is TRBV7-3 and J is TRBJ2-4, with 7 nucleotides matching TRBD1. Germline V gene lookup returns CDR1 SGHTA and CDR2 FQGTGA. J lost 1 base, V lost 3 bases, and 0 bases had no gene match. CDR3 size: 14 residues. The CDR3 reads CASSLTGAKNIQYF. The DNA for the CDR3 is TGTGCCAGCAGCTTGACAGGGGCCAAAAACATTCAGTACTTC.

The rearrangement links TRBV9 to TRBJ2-1; 9 nucleotides line up with TRBD2. Germline V CDR1 and CDR2: SGDLS, YYNGEE. CDR3 length: 16 amino acids. Unmatched junction bases numbered 10, after V lost 0 bases and J lost 9 bases. The CDR3 spells CASSVDWGTSSSEQFF. Written as DNA, the CDR3 is TGTGCCAGCAGCGTAGACTGGGGGACTAGCTCGAGTGAGCAGTTCTTC.

Here the CDR3 reads CASRRTSGLTGELFF. For the CDR3, the DNA is TGTGCCAGCAGACGGACTAGCGGGCTCACCGGGGAGCTGTTTTTT. This chain links TRBV2 with TRBJ2-2, with TRBD2 matching over 11 bases. There are 15 residues in the CDR3. V was clipped by 6 bases and J by 4 bases; unmatched bases: 4. Per the germline V gene, CDR1 is SNHLY and CDR2 is FYNNEI.

The CDR3 nucleotides read TGTGCCAGCAGAAATACCGGGACAGGGGCCTACGAGCAGTACTTC. Translation gives CASRNTGTGAYEQYF. The rearrangement uses TRBV6-6 and TRBJ2-5, with 10 bases identical to TRBD1. The J call is uncertain, as TRBJ2-7 better fits the DNA end. In germline, CDR1 is MNHNY, CDR2 SVGAGI (reference sequence). The CDR3 length is 15 residues.

This clone appeared once. The J gene is TRBJ2-7, the V gene TRBV20-1, with a tentative D call TRBD2 (5 bases). The V and J ends lost 3 bases and 10 bases respectively, with 13 bases between them. The CDR3 length is 11 residues. Germline loops: CDR1 DFQATT, CDR2 SNEGSKA (reference sequence). This chain's CDR3 is CSASPSWGQYF. In nucleotides, the CDR3 is TGCAGTGCTAGCCCTAGCTGGGGACAGTACTTC.

V is TRBV19 and J is TRBJ2-1, with TRBD2 as a possible D gene (6 bases). Germline V gene lookup returns CDR1 LNHDA and CDR2 SQIVND (reference sequence). The CDR3 has 15 residues. Trimming shortened V by 4 bases and J by 5 bases, and 15 bases separated the two germline ends. DNA for the CDR3: TGTGCCAGTAGTAGACTCGGCGGGAAGAACAATGAGCAGTTCTTC. It encodes CASSRLGGKNNEQFF.

Only one count was recorded for this clone. The CDR3 DNA is TGTGCCAGCAGTTCACCTGGGGGGGGTACCTACGAGCAGTACTTC. This gives the protein CASSSPGGGTYEQYF. V usage is TRBV6-5 and J usage is TRBJ2-5, with TRBD2 identical over 7 bases. Matching the DNA end better, TRBJ2-7 makes the J call doubtful. Per the germline V gene, CDR1 is MNHEY and CDR2 is SVGAGI. CDR3 size: 15 residues.

The rearrangement joins TRBV9 to TRBJ1-1; no clear D gene. The CDR3 extends over 13 amino acids. Germline assignment: CDR1 SGDLS and CDR2 YYNGEE. The V end was cut by 0 bases, the J end by 2 bases, with 5 bases between. CDR3 sequence (DNA): TGTGCCAGCAGCGTAGGAGATAACACTGAAGCTTTCTTT. Translation: CASSVGDNTEAFF.

This chain connects TRBV7-8 to TRBJ1-2, with D uncertain. This CDR3 has 13 residues. Germline V gives CDR1 SGHVS, CDR2 FQNEAQ. V dropped 3 bases and J dropped 4 bases, with 9 bases sitting between them. CDR3 in amino acids: CASSFSVLYGYTF. The CDR3, as DNA: TGTGCCAGCAGCTTCTCCGTACTCTATGGCTACACCTTC. Supplemented by reference TRBV7-8 and TRBJ1-2, the full variable domain reads GAGVSQSPRYKVAKRGQDVALRCDPISGHVSLFWYQQALGQGPEFLTYFQNEAQLDKSGLPSDRFFAERPEGSVSTLKIQRTQQEDSAVYLCASSFSVLYGYTFGSGTRLTVV.

The chain couples TRBV30 to TRBJ1-2, with a weak D call TRBD1 (5 bases). This CDR3 has 12 amino acids. V was clipped by 5 bases and J by 3 bases, with 10 bases between them. The germline gives CDR1 GTSNPN, CDR2 SVGIG (reference sequence). This chain's CDR3 is CAWSPRDYGYTF. DNA of the CDR3: TGTGCCTGGTCCCCCAGGGACTATGGCTACACCTTC.

The genes are TRBV7-8 and TRBJ2-1; D gene ambiguous. CDR1 is SGHVS, CDR2 FQNEAQ, per germline. Trimming cost V 6 bases and J 10 bases, with 13 bases left between them. The CDR3 sequence is 12 residues long. The CDR3 loop reads CASSRLALEQFF. The CDR3 coding sequence is TGTGCCAGCAGTCGATTAGCCCTCGAGCAGTTCTTC.

This chain uses TRBV27 with TRBJ1-2; TRBD1 aligns across 7 bases. The J segment lost 6 bases and the V segment lost 8 bases, leaving 9 bases of the junction unmatched. CDR3 length equals 13 residues. Germline CDR1 and CDR2: MNHEY and SMNVEV (reference sequence). CDR3 nucleotide sequence: TGTGCCAGCCGACAGGGAGGTCTCCATGGCTACACCTTC. Its protein product is CASRQGGLHGYTF.

This chain uses TRBV13 with TRBJ2-3, with TRBD2 identical over 11 bases. The CDR3 contains 16 residues. V shed 5 bases, J shed 4 bases, and the junction held 8 bases outside the gene matches. Germline V gene sequence: CDR1 PRHDT, CDR2 FYEKMQ (reference sequence). The CDR3 DNA reads as TGTGCCAGCAGCCTCTCTAGCGGGAGGAGGGCAGATACGCAGTATTTT. This codes for CASSLSSGRRADTQYF. Full variable domain (rest looked up from reference TRBV13 and TRBJ2-3): AAGVIQSPRHLIKEKRETATLKCYPIPRHDTVYWYQQGPGQDPQFLISFYEKMQSDKGSIPDRFSAQQFSDYHSELNMSSLELGDSALYFCASSLSSGRRADTQYFGPGTRLTVL.

This chain uses TRBV28 with TRBJ2-7; 12 bases map to TRBD1. The germline V gene has CDR1 MDHEN and CDR2 SYDVKM. J gave up 0 bases and V 5 bases, and 2 bases lay outside the gene matches. The CDR3 spans 15 residues. The CDR3 protein is CASSRDRGLSYEQYF. In nucleotides, the CDR3 is TGTGCCAGCAGTCGGGACAGGGGGCTCTCCTACGAGCAGTACTTC. Full variable domain (missing parts from reference TRBV28 and TRBJ2-7): DVKVTQSSRYLVKRTGEKVFLECVQDMDHENMFWYRQDPGLGLRLIYFSYDVKMKEKGDIPEGYSVSREKKERFSLILESASTNQTSMYLCASSRDRGLSYEQYFGPGTRLTVT.

This chain links TRBV10-3 with TRBJ2-5; a possible D gene is TRBD1 (8 bases). V was cut by 10 bases and J by 2 bases, with 14 bases left in between. Germline V gives CDR1 ENHRY, CDR2 SYGVKD. The CDR3 length is 13 residues. CDR3 coding DNA: TGTGCCACCAAACAGGGGGGGCAAGAGACCCAGTACTTC. It is translated as CATKQGGQETQYF.